This entry lists 16 T cell receptor beta chains sequenced from one sample in a study of blood T cells in healthy people across ages. A sample-barcoded 5' primer and a J-beta primer mix were used in a second PCR of roughly 7 to 12 cycles. TCRdb reprocessed the 5' RACE reads with MiXCR, giving one entry per CDR3 protein. The sample lists 600,000 or so distinct CDR3 sequences; roughly 30% were seen once. The material sequenced was blood. The receptors here all came from a woman of 80 years or more in good health.

This clonotype was found many times. The chain has TRBV6-2 or TRBV6-3 and TRBJ1-4, with 9 bases matching TRBD1. CDR1 is MNHEY, CDR2 SVGEGT, per germline. V lost 4 bases and J lost 12; bases outside the gene matches: 6. CDR3 length equals 13 residues. The CDR3: CASSSRDRAELFF. For the CDR3, the DNA is TGTGCCAGCAGTTCACGGGACAGGGCGGAACTGTTTTTT.

About this clonotype: This sequence may be a read error, since a much larger clone differs from it by one base. The rearrangement links TRBV5-1 to TRBJ1-1; 7 nucleotides align to TRBD1. Germline lookup yields CDR1 SGHRS and CDR2 YFSETQ. The CDR3 is 15 amino acids. V was pared by 8 bases and J by 0 bases, with 10 bases of the junction left unmatched. The CDR3 loop reads CARRESGQLNTEAFF. CDR3 sequence (DNA): TGCGCCAGGAGGGAGTCGGGACAGCTGAACACTGAAGCTTTCTTT.

This clonotype appeared many times. The J gene is TRBJ2-7, the V gene TRBV30, with 7 bases fitting TRBD2. V was pared by 3 bases and J by 3 bases, with 8 bases of the junction left unmatched. CDR1 GTSNPN and CDR2 SVGIG come from the germline V gene (reference sequence). CDR3 length: 14 amino acids. The DNA of the CDR3 is TGTGCCTGGAGGGGGGGGTTTGGATTCTACGAGCAGTACTTC. This codes for CAWRGGFGFYEQYF.

The sample holds many counts of this clonotype. The gene calls are TRBV27 and TRBJ2-5; TRBD1 matches 10 bases. The germline gives CDR1 MNHEY, CDR2 SMNVEV (reference sequence). The CDR3 has 15 amino acids. The V and J ends lost 6 bases and 5 bases, in that order; junction bases with no gene match: 9. CDR3 sequence: CASSLDRGRGETQYF. The CDR3 DNA reads TGTGCCAGCAGCCTCGACAGGGGGCGCGGGGAGACCCAGTACTTC.

The rearrangement uses TRBV5-1 and TRBJ2-7, with 10 nucleotides matching TRBD2. The J segment lost 5 bases and the V segment lost 0 bases, leaving 8 bases of the junction unmatched. Germline V gene sequence: CDR1 SGHRS, CDR2 YFSETQ. The CDR3 spans 16 residues. The CDR3: CASSLASAGGRNEQYF. In DNA form, the CDR3 reads TGCGCCAGCAGCTTGGCCTCAGCGGGGGGGAGAAACGAGCAGTACTTC.

This clonotype was counted many times. The chain combines TRBV20-1 with TRBJ2-3; 7 bases agree with TRBD2. CDR1 and CDR2 from the germline V gene are DFQATT and SNEGSKA (reference sequence). J gave up 2 bases and V 6 bases, and 11 bases lay outside the gene matches. The CDR3 is 15 amino acids. This CDR3 reads CSAPSLAENTDTQYF. CDR3 nucleotide sequence: TGCAGTGCCCCGAGCCTAGCGGAGAACACAGATACGCAGTATTTT.

CDR3 protein: CASSAYGTNFNEQFF. The CDR3 DNA sequence: TGTGCCAGCAGCGCTTACGGGACAAATTTCAATGAGCAGTTCTTC. The J gene is TRBJ2-1, the V gene TRBV5-5; TRBD1 might be the D (6 bases). Trimming removed 4 bases at V and 6 bases at J, with 17 bases between. The germline V gene encodes CDR1 SGHKS and CDR2 YYEKEE (reference sequence). CDR3 length: 15 residues.

This clonotype has ten or more counts. This chain joins TRBV7-7 and TRBJ2-5, with D perhaps assigned TRBD1 or TRBD2 (5 bases each). The CDR3 has 13 residues. Germline V CDR1 and CDR2: SSHAT, FNYEAQ (reference sequence). V gave up 4 bases and J gave up 5 bases, with 11 bases separating them. CDR3 protein: CASSWDLRETQYF. CDR3 in DNA: TGTGCCAGCAGCTGGGACCTGAGGGAGACCCAGTACTTC.

Note on this clonotype: A read error is possible here, since a much larger clone lies one base away. The chain is built from TRBV13 and TRBJ2-3, with 9 bases lining up with TRBD2. With V trimmed by 5 bases and J by 2 bases, 14 bases remained unmatched. CDR1 is PRHDT, CDR2 FYEKMQ, per germline (reference sequence). This CDR3 region has 18 residues. CDR3 nucleotide sequence: TGTGCCAGCAGCCCTAGACTAGCGGTCCCAACCCCCACAGATACGCAGTATTTT. Its translation: CASSPRLAVPTPTDTQYF.

This clonotype was seen ten or more times. The chain links TRBV5-1 to TRBJ2-7; the match to TRBD2 covers 13 bases. Germline V lookup: CDR1 SGHRS, CDR2 YFSETQ. This CDR3 is built from 15 residues. The J segment lost 7 bases and the V segment lost 4 bases, leaving 8 bases of the junction unmatched. The CDR3 DNA follows: TGCGCCAGCAGCCCAGATCCGGGACTAGCGGGAGAGCAGTACTTC. Encoded protein: CASSPDPGLAGEQYF.

The J gene is TRBJ2-6, the V gene TRBV18; 7 bases agree with TRBD1. Germline V gene sequence: CDR1 KGHSH, CDR2 LQKENI. The CDR3 is 15 residues long. Trimming cost V 5 bases and J 1 base; bases outside gene matches: 2. DNA of the CDR3: TGTGCCAGCTCAATACAGGGGTCTGGGGCCAACGTCCTGACTTTC. Amino acids: CASSIQGSGANVLTF.

This chain connects TRBV4-3 to TRBJ2-3; D perhaps matches TRBD2 (6 bases). Per the germline V gene, CDR1 is LGHNA and CDR2 is YSLEER. The CDR3 contains 16 residues. V lost 4 bases and J lost 1, with 15 bases in between. The CDR3 DNA reads TGCGCCAGCAGCCCCGGACTAACGGCAGGCACAGATACGCAGTATTTT. This codes for CASSPGLTAGTDTQYF.

With regard to this clonotype: A read error may be the cause here, since a much bigger clone is one base away. The chain couples TRBV3-1 to TRBJ2-5; perhaps D is TRBD1 or TRBD2 (5 bases each). This CDR3 has 15 residues. Trimming shortened V by 0 bases and J by 11 bases, and 19 bases separated the two germline ends. Germline V gives CDR1 LGHDT, CDR2 YNNKEL (reference sequence). CDR3 bases: TGTGCCAGCAGCCAAGAGGGGACGGAGCTTAATGAGCAGTACTTC. Amino acid sequence: CASSQEGTELNEQYF.

This clonotype has a handful of counts. The J gene is TRBJ1-2, the V gene TRBV6-6; D not certain. Trimming stripped 5 bases from V and 4 bases from J, with 5 bases between. This CDR3 spans 11 amino acids. CDR1 and CDR2 (germline): MNHNY, SVGAGI (reference sequence). The CDR3 loop reads CASSKIYGYTF. The CDR3 DNA sequence: TGTGCCAGCAGTAAAATCTATGGCTACACCTTC.

A remark on this clonotype: This may stem from a read error, because a much larger clone lies one nucleotide away. This chain links TRBV20-1 with TRBJ1-5, with 9 bases fitting TRBD1. Per germline, CDR1 DFQATT and CDR2 SNEGSKA (reference sequence). This CDR3 has 15 amino acids. CDR3 in DNA: TGCAGTGCTAGAGATGAGGGACAGGGCAATCGGCCCCAGCATTTT. It codes for CSARDEGQGNRPQHF.

The rearrangement uses TRBV7-9 and TRBJ1-5; D remains unclear. The germline V gene has CDR1 SEHNR and CDR2 FQNEAQ (reference sequence). The V gene lost 8 bases and the J gene lost 1 base, with 12 bases spanning the gap. The CDR3 runs 14 residues. DNA for the CDR3: TGTGCCAGCGCCATGGACCTCAGCAATCAGCCCCAGCATTTT. It codes for CASAMDLSNQPQHF.